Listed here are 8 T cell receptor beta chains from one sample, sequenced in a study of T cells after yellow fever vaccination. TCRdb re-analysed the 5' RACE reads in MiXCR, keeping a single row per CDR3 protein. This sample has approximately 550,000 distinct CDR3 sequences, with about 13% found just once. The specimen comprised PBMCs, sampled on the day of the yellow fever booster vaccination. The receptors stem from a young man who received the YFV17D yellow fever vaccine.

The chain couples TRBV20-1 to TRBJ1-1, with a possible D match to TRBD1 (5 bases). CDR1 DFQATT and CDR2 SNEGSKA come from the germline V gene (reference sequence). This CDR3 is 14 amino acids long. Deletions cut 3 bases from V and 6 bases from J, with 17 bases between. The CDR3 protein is CSASMEGPRAEAFF. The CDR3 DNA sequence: TGCAGTGCTAGTATGGAGGGACCGAGGGCTGAAGCTTTCTTT.

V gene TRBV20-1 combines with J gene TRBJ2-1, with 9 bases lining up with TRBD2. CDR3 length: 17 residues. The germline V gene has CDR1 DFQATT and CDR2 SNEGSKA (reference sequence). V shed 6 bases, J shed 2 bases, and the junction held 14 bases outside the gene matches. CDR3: CSAIRIVRTSAYNEQFF. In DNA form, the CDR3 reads TGCAGTGCGATTCGCATCGTCCGGACTAGCGCCTACAATGAGCAGTTCTTC.

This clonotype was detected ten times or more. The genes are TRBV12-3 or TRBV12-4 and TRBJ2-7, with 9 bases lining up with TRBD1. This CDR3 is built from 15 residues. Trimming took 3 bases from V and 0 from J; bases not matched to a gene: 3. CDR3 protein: CASSFGQGSSYEQYF. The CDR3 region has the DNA TGTGCCAGCAGTTTCGGACAGGGGAGCTCCTACGAGCAGTACTTC.

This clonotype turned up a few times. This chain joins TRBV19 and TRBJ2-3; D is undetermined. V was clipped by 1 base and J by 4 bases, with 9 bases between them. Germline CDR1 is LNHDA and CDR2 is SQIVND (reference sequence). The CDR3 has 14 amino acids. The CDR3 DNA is TGTGCCAGTAGTATAGGGAAGACTTCAGATACGCAGTATTTT. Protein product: CASSIGKTSDTQYF. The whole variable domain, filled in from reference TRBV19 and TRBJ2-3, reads DGGITQSPKYLFRKEGQNVTLSCEQNLNHDAMYWYRQDPGQGLRLIYYSQIVNDFQKGDIAEGYSVSREKKESFPLTVTSAQKNPTAFYLCASSIGKTSDTQYFGPGTRLTVL.

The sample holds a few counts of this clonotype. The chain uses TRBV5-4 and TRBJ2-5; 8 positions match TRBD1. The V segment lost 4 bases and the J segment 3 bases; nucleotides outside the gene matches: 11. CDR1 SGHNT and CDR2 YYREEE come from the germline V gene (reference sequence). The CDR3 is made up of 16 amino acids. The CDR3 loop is CASSIGQGYSKETQYF. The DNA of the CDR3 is TGTGCCAGCAGCATAGGACAGGGTTACTCTAAAGAGACCCAGTACTTC.

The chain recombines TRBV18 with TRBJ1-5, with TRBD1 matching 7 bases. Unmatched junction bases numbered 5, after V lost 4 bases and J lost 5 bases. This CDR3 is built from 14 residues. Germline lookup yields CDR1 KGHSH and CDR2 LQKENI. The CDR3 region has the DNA TGTGCCAGCTCACGACAGGGAGACGATCAGCCCCAGCATTTT. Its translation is CASSRQGDDQPQHF.

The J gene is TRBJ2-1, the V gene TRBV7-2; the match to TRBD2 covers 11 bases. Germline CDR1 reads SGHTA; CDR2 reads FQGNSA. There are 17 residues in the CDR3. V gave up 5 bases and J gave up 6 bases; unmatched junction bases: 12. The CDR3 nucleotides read TGTGCCAGCAGCCTCTACCCGACTAGCGGGATAGGCAATGAGCAGTTCTTC. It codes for CASSLYPTSGIGNEQFF.

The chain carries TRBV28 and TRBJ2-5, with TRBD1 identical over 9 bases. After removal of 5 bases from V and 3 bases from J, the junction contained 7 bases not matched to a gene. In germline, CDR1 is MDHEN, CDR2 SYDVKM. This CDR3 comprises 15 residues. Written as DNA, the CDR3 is TGTGCCAGCAGTACCCCCGGGACAGGGAAAGAGACCCAGTACTTC. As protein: CASSTPGTGKETQYF.